A single sample gave rise to the 19 T cell receptor beta chains below, sequenced in a study of Ad26.COV2.S vaccination and SARS-CoV-2 variants. The treatment denotes: around 19 received Ad26.COV2.S at low or high dose, single or two shots; roughly 5 received placebo; per-sample allocation not given. The study sampled participants on day 63 after the first vaccine or placebo injection. Repertoires were generated with immunoSEQ multiplex PCR, while TCRdb's copy carries only in-frame clones and drops some. This table holds about half a million clones, 70% to 90% found once. The sequences come from peripheral blood, collected in a trial of Ad26.COV2.S vaccine versus placebo. The receptors shown here come from a person aged 18-60 years who received the Ad26.COV2.S COVID-19 vaccine or a placebo.

This chain links TRBV4-2 with TRBJ2-3; D unclear. V lost 0 bases and J lost 2, with 9 bases in between. Germline CDR1 LGHNA, CDR2 YNFKEQ. The CDR3 is 15 residues long. CDR3 region: CASSQDGRYTDTQYF. The CDR3, as DNA: TGTGCCAGCAGCCAAGATGGACGGTACACAGATACGCAGTATTTT.

CDR3 loop: CASSQDPRGNTEAFF. Here the CDR3 DNA reads TGTGCCAGCAGCCAGGATCCACGAGGTAACACTGAAGCTTTCTTT. The V and J genes are TRBV14 and TRBJ1-1, with no clear D. The CDR3 covers 15 residues. The V gene lost 3 bases and the J gene lost 2 bases, with 13 bases spanning the gap. Germline V lookup: CDR1 SGHDN, CDR2 FVKESK.

V gene TRBV27 combines with J gene TRBJ1-6; D ambiguous. Germline V gene data show CDR1 as MNHEY and CDR2 as SMNVEV (reference sequence). The CDR3 spans 13 residues. The V gene lost 5 bases and the J gene lost 8 bases, with 10 bases spanning the gap. CDR3 nucleotide sequence: TGTGCCAGCAGTCCTGTCTGGGATTCACCCCTCCACTTT. Translation gives CASSPVWDSPLHF.

The chain recombines TRBV19 with TRBJ2-3; 8 nucleotides line up with TRBD2. The CDR3 covers 15 residues. The germline gives CDR1 LNHDA, CDR2 SQIVND (reference sequence). V shed 1 base and J 0 bases; nucleotides not matched to a gene: 0. The chain's CDR3 is CASSIASGSTDTQYF. The CDR3 DNA reads TGTGCCAGTAGTATAGCTAGCGGGAGCACAGATACGCAGTATTTT.

The rearrangement links TRBV28 to TRBJ2-2; TRBD1 is a possible D gene (5 bases). Trimming removed 5 bases at V and 0 bases at J, with 13 bases between. Germline values: CDR1 MDHEN, CDR2 SYDVKM. This CDR3 spans 16 amino acids. The CDR3 DNA sequence: TGTGCCAGCAGTGGGGCATTAGGAGCGAACACCGGGGAGCTGTTTTTT. Protein: CASSGALGANTGELFF. Combining the CDR3 with reference TRBV28 and TRBJ2-2 gives the whole variable domain DVKVTQSSRYLVKRTGEKVFLECVQDMDHENMFWYRQDPGLGLRLIYFSYDVKMKEKGDIPEGYSVSREKKERFSLILESASTNQTSMYLCASSGALGANTGELFFGEGSRLTVL.

The rearrangement uses TRBV7-2 and TRBJ2-5; 9 positions match TRBD2. The CDR3 extends over 14 amino acids. CDR1 SGHTA and CDR2 FQGNSA come from the germline V gene. The ends lost 6 bases at V and 3 bases at J; junction bases unmatched: 5. CDR3 loop: CASSRGGVKETQYF. The CDR3 nucleotides are TGTGCCAGCAGTCGCGGGGGGGTGAAAGAGACCCAGTACTTC.

This chain links TRBV3-1 (or the pseudogene TRBV3-2) with TRBJ2-7, with 8 bases that match TRBD2. Germline CDR1 and CDR2: LGHDT and YNNKEL (reference sequence). The CDR3 is made up of 15 amino acids. The J segment lost 3 bases and the V segment lost 1 base, leaving 5 bases of the junction unmatched. The CDR3 region is CASSQVTSGLYEQYF. CDR3 sequence (DNA): TGTGCCAGCAGCCAAGTAACTAGCGGACTCTACGAGCAGTACTTC.

The chain uses TRBV24-1 and TRBJ1-2; 8 nucleotides agree with TRBD1. V shed 4 bases, J shed 10 bases, and the junction held 4 bases outside the gene matches. Germline CDR1 reads KGHDR; CDR2 reads SFDVKD. The CDR3 spans 12 residues. The CDR3 DNA reads as TGTGCCACCAGTGACTGGACAGGGAACTACACCTTC. It yields the protein CATSDWTGNYTF.

This chain joins TRBV6-5 and TRBJ2-5; tentatively, D is TRBD1 (5 bases). The CDR3 has 14 amino acids. Germline V CDR1 and CDR2: MNHEY, SVGAGI. V was trimmed by 7 bases and J by 4 bases, leaving 16 bases between them. The CDR3 is CASKSPGFSETQYF. The CDR3 nucleotides read TGTGCCAGCAAATCACCAGGGTTTTCAGAGACCCAGTACTTC.

The chain is built from TRBV9 and TRBJ1-1; possibly TRBD1 for D (5 bases). The CDR3 is made up of 15 amino acids. Germline V gives CDR1 SGDLS, CDR2 YYNGEE. V lost 5 bases and J 0 bases, leaving 14 bases between the germline ends. The CDR3 DNA is TGTGCCAGCAGGGGAGGGGTTGGCGTGAACACTGAAGCTTTCTTT. Translated: CASRGGVGVNTEAFF. Variable domain in full (rest from reference TRBV9 and TRBJ1-1): DSGVTQTPKHLITATGQRVTLRCSPRSGDLSVYWYQQSLDQGLQFLIQYYNGEERAKGNILERFSAQQFPDLHSELNLSSLELGDSALYFCASRGGVGVNTEAFFGQGTRLTVV.

J is TRBJ1-1 and V is TRBV19; D uncertain. The CDR3 totals 12 residues. V lost 6 bases and J lost 7, with 12 bases in between. Per the germline V gene, CDR1 is LNHDA and CDR2 is SQIVND (reference sequence). In nucleotides, the CDR3 is TGTGCCAGTAGGAGGCGGGTGGATGAAGCTTTCTTT. Translating it yields CASRRRVDEAFF.

V and J are TRBV7-8 and TRBJ1-6; 7 nucleotides agree with TRBD1. V was clipped by 4 bases and J by 14 bases; unmatched bases: 23. Germline-derived CDR1 and CDR2 are SGHVS and FQNEAQ. The CDR3 is 18 amino acids. The DNA for the CDR3 is TGTGCCAGCAGCTCCAATCCCTGGACAGGTCTGCTTATTCCATCCCTCCACTTT. It codes for CASSSNPWTGLLIPSLHF.

The gene calls are TRBV7-2 and TRBJ2-2; weak D call: TRBD1 (6 bases). This CDR3 has 16 amino acids. CDR1 is SGHTA, CDR2 FQGNSA, per germline. V was pared by 7 bases and J by 7 bases, with 22 bases between. The CDR3 DNA follows: TGTGCCAGCATGAGGTCCAGGGGAAATGGAAACGGGGAGCTGTTTTTT. It encodes CASMRSRGNGNGELFF.

The J gene is TRBJ1-1, the V gene TRBV5-4; D gene ambiguous. This CDR3 comprises 13 residues. The germline V gene encodes CDR1 SGHNT and CDR2 YYREEE (reference sequence). Deletions cut 4 bases from V and 9 bases from J, with 16 bases between. CDR3 bases: TGTGCCAGCAGCGCCCTCGGGGAGTTAAAAGCTTTCTTT. It is translated as CASSALGELKAFF.

V and J are TRBV18 and TRBJ2-7; D is perhaps TRBD1 (6 bases). V lost 6 bases and J 6 bases, leaving 15 bases between the germline ends. The length of the CDR3 is 13 residues. The V gene's germline CDR1 is KGHSH and CDR2 LQKENI. CDR3 region: CASSLNRVSEQYF. The CDR3 bases are TGTGCCAGCTCCCTTAACAGGGTATCCGAGCAGTACTTC.

The gene calls are TRBV9 and TRBJ1-4; D perhaps matches TRBD1 (5 bases). Per the germline V gene, CDR1 is SGDLS and CDR2 is YYNGEE. V lost 4 bases and J lost 7, with 17 bases in between. CDR3 length: 15 residues. CDR3 protein: CASSPVGGGGEKLFF. For the CDR3, the DNA is TGTGCCAGCAGCCCCGTCGGGGGAGGCGGTGAAAAACTGTTTTTT.

The gene calls are TRBV19 and TRBJ1-2; D is perhaps TRBD1 (5 bases). Germline V CDR1 and CDR2: LNHDA, SQIVND (reference sequence). The CDR3 runs to 16 residues. V was shortened by 1 base and J by 2 bases, with 14 bases between the two germline ends. The CDR3 DNA reads as TGTGCCAGTAGTATAGTTGGAGGCCGGGGGAACTATGGCTACACCTTC. It specifies CASSIVGGRGNYGYTF.

As regards this clone: Because the CDR3's place on the DNA is in doubt, the DNA is left out and the CDR3 is given as listed by TCRdb. The V and J genes are TRBV6-5 and TRBJ1-6. Termini included, the CDR3 measures 14 amino acids. Germline CDR1 MNHEY, CDR2 SVGAGI. The CDR3 loop is CASMVGQGISSGHF.

V is TRBV7-2 and J is TRBJ2-5, with D tentatively TRBD1 (5 bases). The V gene lost 3 bases and the J gene lost 3 bases, with 11 bases spanning the gap. The CDR3 is 14 residues long. The V gene's germline CDR1 is SGHTA and CDR2 FQGNSA. CDR3 nucleotide sequence: TGTGCCAGCAGCTTCCGCAGGGCCGAAGAGACCCAGTACTTC. This encodes CASSFRRAEETQYF.